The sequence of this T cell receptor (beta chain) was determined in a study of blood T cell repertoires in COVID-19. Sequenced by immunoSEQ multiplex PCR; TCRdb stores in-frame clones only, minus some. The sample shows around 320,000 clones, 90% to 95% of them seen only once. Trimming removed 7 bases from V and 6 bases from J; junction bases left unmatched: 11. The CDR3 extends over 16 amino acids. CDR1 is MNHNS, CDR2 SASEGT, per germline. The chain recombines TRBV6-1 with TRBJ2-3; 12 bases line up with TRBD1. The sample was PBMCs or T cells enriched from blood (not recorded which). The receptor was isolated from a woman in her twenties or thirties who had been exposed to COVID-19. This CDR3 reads CASNDPGQGAGDTQYF. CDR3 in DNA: TGTGCCAGCAATGATCCGGGACAGGGGGCAGGGGATACGCAGTATTTT.